This entry concerns a single TCR beta chain. Unfractionated PBMC were spiked with known numbers of KT2 clone cells. KT2 cells were mixed with fixed PBMC numbers at varying ratios. A single-stranded UMI oligo with SP2 sequence was ligated to cDNA 3' ends. An equimolar mix of RC1.1 and RC1.2 primed the beta chain across TRBC1 and TRBC2. TCRdb recomputed calls from the UMI-ligation and nested PCR reads with MiXCR, one row per CDR3 protein. The table has about 32,000 distinct CDR3 sequences, approximately 7% seen once. These data originate in a study of quantifying T cell responses using KT2 cells. Background on the study: TCR alpha and beta constant-region primers primed reverse transcription of RNA. The T4 ligation step was estimated to exceed 8% efficiency under optimum conditions. A predetermined fluorescence threshold ended the second PCR, run as a qPCR.

The CDR3 is 16 amino acids. Germline-derived CDR1 and CDR2 are LGHNA and YNFKEQ. The germline V and J ends were trimmed by 1 base and 0 bases, with 9 bases remaining between them. The clonotype comes from a human donor. This chain uses TRBV4-2 with TRBJ1-4; no definite D call. What was sequenced was PBMCs spiked with cells of the T cell clone KT2. The CDR3 loop is CASSQATEATNEKLFF. CDR3 bases: TGTGCCAGCAGCCAAGCTACGGAGGCAACTAATGAAAAACTGTTTTTT.